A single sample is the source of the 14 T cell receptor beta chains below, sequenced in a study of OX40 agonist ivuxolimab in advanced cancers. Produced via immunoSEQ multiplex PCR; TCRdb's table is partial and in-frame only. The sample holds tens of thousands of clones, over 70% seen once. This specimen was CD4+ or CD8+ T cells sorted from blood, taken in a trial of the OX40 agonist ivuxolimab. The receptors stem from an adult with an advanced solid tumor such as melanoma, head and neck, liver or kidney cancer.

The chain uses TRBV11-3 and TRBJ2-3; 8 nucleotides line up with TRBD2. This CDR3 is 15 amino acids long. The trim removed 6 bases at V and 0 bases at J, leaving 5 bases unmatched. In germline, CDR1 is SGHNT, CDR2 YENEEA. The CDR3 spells CASSSASGSTDTQYF. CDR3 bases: TGTGCCAGCAGTTCCGCTAGCGGGAGCACAGATACGCAGTATTTT. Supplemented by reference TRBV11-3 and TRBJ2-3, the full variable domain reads EAGVVQSPRYKIIEKKQPVAFWCNPISGHNTLYWYLQNLGQGPELLIRYENEEAVDDSQLPKDRFSAERLKGVDSTLKIQPAELGDSAVYLCASSSASGSTDTQYFGPGTRLTVL.

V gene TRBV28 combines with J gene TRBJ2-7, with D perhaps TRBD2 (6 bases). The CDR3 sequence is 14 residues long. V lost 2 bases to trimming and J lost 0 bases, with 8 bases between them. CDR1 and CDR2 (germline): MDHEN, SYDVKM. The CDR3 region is CASSLTGSSYEQYF. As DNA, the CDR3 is TGTGCCAGCAGTTTAACCGGGAGCTCCTACGAGCAGTACTTC.

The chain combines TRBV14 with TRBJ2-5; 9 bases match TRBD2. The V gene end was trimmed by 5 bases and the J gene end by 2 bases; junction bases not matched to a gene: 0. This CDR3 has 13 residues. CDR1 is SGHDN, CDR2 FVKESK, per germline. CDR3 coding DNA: TGTGCCAGCAGCGCGGGAGGGCAAGAGACCCAGTACTTC. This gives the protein CASSAGGQETQYF.

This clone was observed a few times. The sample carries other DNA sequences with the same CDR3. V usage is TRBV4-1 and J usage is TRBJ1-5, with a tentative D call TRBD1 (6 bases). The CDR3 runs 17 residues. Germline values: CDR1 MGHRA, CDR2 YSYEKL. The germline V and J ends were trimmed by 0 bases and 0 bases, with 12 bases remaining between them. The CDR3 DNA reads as TGCGCCAGCAGCCAAGAGGGCGGCAGGGGTAGCAATCAGCCCCAGCATTTT. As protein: CASSQEGGRGSNQPQHF.

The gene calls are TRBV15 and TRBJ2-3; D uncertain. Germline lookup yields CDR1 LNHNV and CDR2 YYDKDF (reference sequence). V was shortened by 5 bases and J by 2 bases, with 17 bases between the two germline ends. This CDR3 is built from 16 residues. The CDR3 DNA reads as TGTGCCACCAGCGGCGCTGATAGGGTCAACACAGATACGCAGTATTTT. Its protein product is CATSGADRVNTDTQYF.

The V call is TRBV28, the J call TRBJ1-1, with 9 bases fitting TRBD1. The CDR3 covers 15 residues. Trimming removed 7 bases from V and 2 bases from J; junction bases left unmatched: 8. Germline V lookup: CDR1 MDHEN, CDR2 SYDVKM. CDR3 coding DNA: TGTGCCAGCACTGGAGGGGACAGGGCTAACACTGAAGCTTTCTTT. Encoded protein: CASTGGDRANTEAFF.

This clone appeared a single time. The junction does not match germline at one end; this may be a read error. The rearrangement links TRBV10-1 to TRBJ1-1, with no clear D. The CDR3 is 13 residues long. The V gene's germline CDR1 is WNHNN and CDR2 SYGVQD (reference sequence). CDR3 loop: CASSGRINIEAFF. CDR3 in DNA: TGCGCCAGCAGTGGAAGGATCAACATTGAAGCTTTCTTT.

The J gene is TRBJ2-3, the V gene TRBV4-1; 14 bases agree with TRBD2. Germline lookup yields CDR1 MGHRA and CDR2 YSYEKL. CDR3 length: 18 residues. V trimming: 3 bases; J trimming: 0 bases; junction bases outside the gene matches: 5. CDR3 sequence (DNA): TGCGCCAGCAGCCAGGGGACTAGCGGGGGAACTAGCACAGATACGCAGTATTTT. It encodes CASSQGTSGGTSTDTQYF.

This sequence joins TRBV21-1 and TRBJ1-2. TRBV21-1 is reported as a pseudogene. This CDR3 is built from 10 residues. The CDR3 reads CASSKVGYTF. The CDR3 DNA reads TGTGCCAGCAGCAAAGTCGGCTACACCTTC.

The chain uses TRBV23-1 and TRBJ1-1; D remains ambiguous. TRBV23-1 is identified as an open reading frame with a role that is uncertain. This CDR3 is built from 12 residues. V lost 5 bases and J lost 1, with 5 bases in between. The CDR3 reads CASSVGNTEAFF. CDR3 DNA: TGCGCCAGCAGTGTAGGGAACACTGAAGCTTTCTTT.

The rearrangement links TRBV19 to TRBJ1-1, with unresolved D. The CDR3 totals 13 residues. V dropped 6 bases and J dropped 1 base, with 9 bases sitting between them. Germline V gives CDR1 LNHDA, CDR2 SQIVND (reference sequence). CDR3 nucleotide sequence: TGTGCCAGTAGACCGGGGAAGAACACTGAAGCTTTCTTT. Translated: CASRPGKNTEAFF.

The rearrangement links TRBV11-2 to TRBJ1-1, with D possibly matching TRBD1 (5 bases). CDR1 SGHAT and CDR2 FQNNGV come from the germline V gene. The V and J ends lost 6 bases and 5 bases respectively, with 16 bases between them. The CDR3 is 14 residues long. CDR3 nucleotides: TGTGCCAGCAGACCCGAGAGGGGCAGTACTGAAGCTTTCTTT. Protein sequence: CASRPERGSTEAFF.

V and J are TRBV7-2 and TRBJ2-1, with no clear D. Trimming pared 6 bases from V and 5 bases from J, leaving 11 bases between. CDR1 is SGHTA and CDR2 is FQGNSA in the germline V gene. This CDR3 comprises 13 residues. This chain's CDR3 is CASSGFLDNEQFF. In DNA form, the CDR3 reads TGTGCCAGCAGTGGTTTTCTTGACAATGAGCAGTTCTTC.

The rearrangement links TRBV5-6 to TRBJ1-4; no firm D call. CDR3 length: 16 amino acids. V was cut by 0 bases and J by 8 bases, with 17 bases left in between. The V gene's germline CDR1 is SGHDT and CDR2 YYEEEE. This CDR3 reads CASSLAQARTMEKLFF. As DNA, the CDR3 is TGTGCCAGCAGCTTGGCCCAGGCCAGGACTATGGAAAAACTGTTTTTT.